Presented here are 5 T cell receptor beta chains from one specimen sequenced in a study of shared clonotypes between healthy human individuals. Libraries were prepared by immunoSEQ multiplex PCR; TCRdb keeps only in-frame clonotypes and omits some of them. The sample gives about 960,000 clones, 76% of which show up once; about 1.5% is in the top ten. Sequenced: memory CD4+ T cells sorted from blood. Stated subset: CD45RA-negative fraction. These receptors came from a man aged 18 to 29 in good health.

In DNA, the CDR3 is TGTGCCAGCAGTCGAACAGGGGGAGGTCAGCCCCAGCATTTT. Protein sequence: CASSRTGGGQPQHF. The chain employs TRBV6-5 and TRBJ1-5; 8 bases map to TRBD1. The CDR3 is made up of 14 amino acids. CDR1 MNHEY and CDR2 SVGAGI come from the germline V gene. V trimming: 5 bases; J trimming: 6 bases; junction bases outside the gene matches: 6.

Turning to this clone: The sample carries other DNA sequences with the same CDR3. This chain joins TRBV30 and TRBJ1-5; D not resolved. The CDR3 length is 13 residues. Trimming took 0 bases from V and 2 from J, leaving 5 bases between them. Germline-derived CDR1 and CDR2 are GTSNPN and SVGIG (reference sequence). CDR3 DNA sequence: TGTGCCTGGAGTGTAACGGGCAATCAGCCCCAGCATTTT. The encoded protein is CAWSVTGNQPQHF. The full variable domain, with the rest looked up from reference TRBV30 and TRBJ1-5, is SQTIHQWPATLVQPVGSPLSLECTVEGTSNPNLYWYRQAAGRGLQLLFYSVGIGQISSEVPQNLSASRPQDRQFILSSKKLLLSDSGFYLCAWSVTGNQPQHFGDGTRLSIL.

With regard to this clone: It is likely a read error: a sequence one base away is far more abundant. V and J are TRBV5-4 and TRBJ2-3; D gene ambiguous. The CDR3 runs 12 residues. Germline V gene sequence: CDR1 SGHNT, CDR2 YYREEE (reference sequence). V lost 1 base, J lost 3 bases, and 3 bases lay in between. This CDR3 is CASSLKTDTQYF. For the CDR3, the DNA is TGTGCCAGCAGCTTGAAGACAGATACGCAGTATTTT.

The chain combines TRBV5-1 with TRBJ2-1, with a weak D call TRBD2 (6 bases). Trimming removed 4 bases from V and 7 bases from J, with 18 bases in between. This CDR3 is built from 15 residues. The germline V gene has CDR1 SGHRS and CDR2 YFSETQ. CDR3 sequence reads: CASSATSREENEQFF. The CDR3 region has the DNA TGCGCCAGCAGCGCTACTAGCCGCGAGGAGAATGAGCAGTTCTTC.

The V gene is TRBV10-1, the J gene TRBJ1-2; a possible D gene is TRBD1 (6 bases). V gave up 7 bases and J gave up 8 bases, with 17 bases separating them. From germline, CDR1 is WNHNN and CDR2 SYGVQD (reference sequence). This CDR3 spans 13 amino acids. This CDR3 reads CASTRTAAGGYTF. The CDR3 DNA reads as TGCGCCAGCACCCGGACAGCCGCAGGCGGCTACACCTTC.